These 9 T cell receptor beta chains were all obtained from the same sample, sequenced in a study of graft-versus-host responses after intestinal transplantation. Only in-frame clones appear in the TCRdb table, and some are missing; sequencing was by immunoSEQ multiplex PCR. The sample lists under 100,000 clones, 94% occurring once. Their recognized antigens are unknown. Sequencing was performed on unstimulated CD4+ T cells sorted from spleen or lymph node cells, taken before transplant. These receptors came from a human donor who was the organ donor for an intestinal transplant.

J is TRBJ1-2 and V is TRBV10-3; TRBD1 is a possible D gene (6 bases). The V end lost 0 bases, the J end lost 0 bases, and 8 bases lay between the germline ends. This CDR3 has 15 residues. Germline CDR1 is ENHRY and CDR2 is SYGVKD. The CDR3 spells CAISESDSSNYGYTF. As DNA, the CDR3 is TGTGCCATCAGTGAGTCGGACAGTTCTAACTATGGCTACACCTTC.

The gene calls are TRBV7-9 and TRBJ2-1; the D gene is possibly TRBD1 (6 bases). Germline V gives CDR1 SEHNR, CDR2 FQNEAQ (reference sequence). The CDR3 runs to 14 residues. Trimming pared 5 bases from V and 8 bases from J, leaving 16 bases between. The CDR3, as DNA: TGTGCCAGCAGCATAAAGGACAGTTTCGATGAGCAGTTCTTC. It codes for CASSIKDSFDEQFF. Full variable domain (rest looked up from reference TRBV7-9 and TRBJ2-1): DTGVSQNPRHKITKRGQNVTFRCDPISEHNRLYWYRQTLGQGPEFLTYFQNEAQLEKSRLLSDRFSAERPKGSFSTLEIQRTEQGDSAMYLCASSIKDSFDEQFFGPGTRLTVL.

This clone appeared a single time. The chain couples TRBV19 to TRBJ2-6; no reliable D call. CDR3 length: 15 amino acids. Trimming left V 2 bases short and J 2 bases short, with 7 bases between. Per germline, CDR1 LNHDA and CDR2 SQIVND (reference sequence). The chain's CDR3 is CASSIWGTGANVLTF. CDR3 in DNA: TGTGCCAGTAGTATATGGGGAACTGGGGCCAACGTCCTGACTTTC.

CDR3 coding DNA: TGCAGCGTTGAAGATCCAGGGGGGCGGTTGGGTGAGCAGTACTTC. Translating gives CSVEDPGGRLGEQYF. The V and J genes are TRBV29-1 and TRBJ2-7; TRBD1 is a possible D gene (7 bases). Germline V gene sequence: CDR1 SQVTM, CDR2 ANQGSEA. V was pared by 0 bases and J by 7 bases, with 19 bases between. The CDR3 runs 15 residues.

The J gene is TRBJ1-3, the V gene TRBV21-1; the D call in the table, TRBD1, was not verified against the DNA. TRBV21-1 is termed a pseudogene. This CDR3 region has 14 residues. In nucleotides, the CDR3 is TGTGCCAGCAGCCGACAGGGGCTGGGAAACACCATATATTTT. This sequence encodes CASSRQGLGNTIYF.

In its sample, this clone was seen once. The genes are TRBV20-1 and TRBJ1-6, with unresolved D. The CDR3 contains 11 residues. Trimming removed 3 bases from V and 9 bases from J, with 6 bases in between. CDR1 is DFQATT and CDR2 is SNEGSKA in the germline V gene (reference sequence). CDR3 DNA: TGCAGTGCTAGCCCCCGTTCACCCCTCCACTTT. It translates to CSASPRSPLHF.

The V and J genes are TRBV9 and TRBJ2-5; possible D gene TRBD2, 5 bases. The length of the CDR3 is 16 residues. V lost 0 bases and J lost 1, with 13 bases in between. Germline CDR1 reads SGDLS; CDR2 reads YYNGEE. CDR3 in amino acids: CASSVDPLAGQETQYF. CDR3 nucleotide sequence: TGTGCCAGCAGCGTAGACCCCCTAGCTGGCCAAGAGACCCAGTACTTC.

The V call is TRBV30, the J call TRBJ1-2, with TRBD1 identical over 7 bases. CDR3 length equals 13 residues. The junction had 3 bases not matched to a gene; V was cut back by 1 base and J by 4 bases. Germline assignment: CDR1 GTSNPN and CDR2 SVGIG (reference sequence). The CDR3 loop is CAWSGTGIYGYTF. CDR3 in DNA: TGTGCCTGGAGTGGGACAGGCATCTATGGCTACACCTTC.

This clone has only one observation. The rearrangement links TRBV9 to TRBJ2-1; no definite D call. CDR3 size: 15 residues. V was cut by 0 bases and J by 6 bases, with 13 bases left in between. Germline loops: CDR1 SGDLS, CDR2 YYNGEE. Here the CDR3 DNA reads TGTGCCAGCAGCGTAGACCCCGCCGGGTTCAATGAGCAGTTCTTC. It translates to CASSVDPAGFNEQFF.